A selection of T cell receptor beta chains follows, all from one sample in a study of blood T cell repertoires in COVID-19. Sequenced by immunoSEQ multiplex PCR; TCRdb stores in-frame clones only, minus some. The sample lists around 280,000 clones, over 85% seen once, with around 10% in the top ten. Sequenced input: peripheral blood. The receptors were gathered from a woman aged 30 to 39 with COVID-19, enrolled during active disease. Each CDR3 is given with its conserved first and last residue. D genes are given only for firm matches. Clone size is given for some rows only: seen once, a few or many times, or a class if the clone is expanded.

clone_size	d_call	v_call	j_call	cdr3_nt	cdr3_aa
.	.	TRBV11-2	TRBJ2-7	TGTGCCAGCAGCTTTGACAGTTCTACCTACGAGCAGTACTTC	CASSFDSSTYEQYF
.	.	TRBV24-1	TRBJ1-2	TGTGCCACCAGTGGGGGGGGATATGGCTACACCTTC	CATSGGGYGYTF
few	.	TRBV28	TRBJ1-5	TGTGCCAGCAGTTTGTGGAGAGAATTCAATCAGCCCCAGCATTTT	CASSLWREFNQPQHF
once	.	TRBV11-1	TRBJ1-6	TGTGCCAGCTCCAGGGTCCAACATAATTCACCCCTCCACTTT	CASSRVQHNSPLHF
.	TRBD2	TRBV24-1	TRBJ2-1	TGTGCCACCGAGCGGGGGGGGATGGGGGAGCAGTTCTTC	CATERGGMGEQFF
.	TRBD2	TRBV5-1	TRBJ2-4	TGCGCCAGCAGCTTCAACCTAGCGGGGGGGCCACTAAACATTCAGTACTTC	CASSFNLAGGPLNIQYF
.	.	TRBV12-3/TRBV12-4	TRBJ2-7	TGTGCCAGCGGTTCCGGGTACTCGGACGAGCAGTACTTC	CASGSGYSDEQYF
.	.	TRBV3-1/TRBV3-2	TRBJ2-3	TGTGCCAGCAGCCAAGACGGGGACACTAGCACAGATACGCAGTATTTT	CASSQDGDTSTDTQYF
.	.	TRBV28	TRBJ1-1	TGTGCCAGCAGTTTCGAGCGGGTTACTGAAGCTTTCTTT	CASSFERVTEAFF
.	.	TRBV28	TRBJ2-7	TGTGCCAGCGGAGTTTACTACGAGCAGTACTTC	CASGVYYEQYF
few	.	TRBV15	TRBJ2-1	TGTGCCACCAGGGCAGGATCCTACAATGAGCAGTTCTTC	CATRAGSYNEQFF
.	.	TRBV3-1/TRBV3-2	TRBJ1-1	TGTGCCAGCAGCTACGGGGATGAAGCTTTCTTT	CASSYGDEAFF
.	.	TRBV11-3	TRBJ2-7	TGTGCCAGCAGCTCCACTGCGGGGGCCAAGCAGTACTTC	CASSSTAGAKQYF
.	.	TRBV18	TRBJ1-1	TGTGCCAGCGGAAACAGCCGGAACACTGAAGCTTTCTTT	CASGNSRNTEAFF
.	.	TRBV24-1	TRBJ2-1	TGTGCCACCAGTCGCCGGGGGGCCAGGGACAATGAGCAGTTCTTC	CATSRRGARDNEQFF
.	TRBD1	TRBV29-1	TRBJ1-2	TGCAGCGTTGCGACAGGGGGAGGCTACACCTTC	CSVATGGGYTF